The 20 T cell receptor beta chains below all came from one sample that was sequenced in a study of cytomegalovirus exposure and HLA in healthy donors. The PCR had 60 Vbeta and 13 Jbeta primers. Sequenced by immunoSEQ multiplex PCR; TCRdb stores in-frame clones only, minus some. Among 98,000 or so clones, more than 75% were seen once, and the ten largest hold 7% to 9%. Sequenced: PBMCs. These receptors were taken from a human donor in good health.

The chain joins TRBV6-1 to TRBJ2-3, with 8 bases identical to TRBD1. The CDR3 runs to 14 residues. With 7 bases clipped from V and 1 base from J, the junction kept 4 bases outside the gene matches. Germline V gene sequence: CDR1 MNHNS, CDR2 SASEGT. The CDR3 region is CASTLDRGTDTQYF. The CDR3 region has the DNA TGTGCCAGCACCTTGGACAGGGGCACAGATACGCAGTATTTT.

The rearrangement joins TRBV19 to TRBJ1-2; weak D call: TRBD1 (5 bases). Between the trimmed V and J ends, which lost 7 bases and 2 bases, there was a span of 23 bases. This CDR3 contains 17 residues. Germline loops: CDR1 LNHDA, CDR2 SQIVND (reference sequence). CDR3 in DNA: TGTGCCAGTACCCCATTCCCCCCCAATAGGGGAAACTATGGCTACACCTTC. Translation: CASTPFPPNRGNYGYTF.

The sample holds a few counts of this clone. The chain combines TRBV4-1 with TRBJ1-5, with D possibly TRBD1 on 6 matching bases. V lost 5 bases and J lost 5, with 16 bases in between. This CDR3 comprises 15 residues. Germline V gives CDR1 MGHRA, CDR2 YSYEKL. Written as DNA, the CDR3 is TGCGCCAGCAGCAAAGTGGGGGCGCAGGATCAGCCCCAGCATTTT. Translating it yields CASSKVGAQDQPQHF.

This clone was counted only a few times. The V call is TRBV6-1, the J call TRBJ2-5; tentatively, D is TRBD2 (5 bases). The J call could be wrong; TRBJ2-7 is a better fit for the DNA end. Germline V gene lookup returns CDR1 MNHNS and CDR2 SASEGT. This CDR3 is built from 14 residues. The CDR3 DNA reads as TGTGCCAGCAGTTTGGAAGCGGCTGTGTACGAGCAGTACTTC. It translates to CASSLEAAVYEQYF.

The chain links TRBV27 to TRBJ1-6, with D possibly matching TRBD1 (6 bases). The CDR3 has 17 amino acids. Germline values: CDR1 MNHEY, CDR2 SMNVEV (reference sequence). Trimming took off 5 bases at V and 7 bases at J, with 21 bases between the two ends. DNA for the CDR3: TGTGCCAGCAGTCCAAGACAGGCGCACATCCCCAATTCACCCCTCCACTTT. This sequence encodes CASSPRQAHIPNSPLHF.

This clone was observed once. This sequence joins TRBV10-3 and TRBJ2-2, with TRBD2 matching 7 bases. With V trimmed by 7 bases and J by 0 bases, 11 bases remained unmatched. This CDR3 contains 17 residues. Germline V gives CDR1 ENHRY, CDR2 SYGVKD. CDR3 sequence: CAITRASGTTNTGELFF. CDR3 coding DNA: TGTGCCATCACCCGGGCTAGCGGTACAACGAACACCGGGGAGCTGTTTTTT.

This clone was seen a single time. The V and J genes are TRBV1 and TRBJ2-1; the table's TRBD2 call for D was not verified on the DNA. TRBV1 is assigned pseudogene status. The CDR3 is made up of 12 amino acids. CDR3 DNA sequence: TGCACCAGCAGCAGACCGGGGGGTGAGCAGTTCTTC. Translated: CTSSRPGGEQFF.

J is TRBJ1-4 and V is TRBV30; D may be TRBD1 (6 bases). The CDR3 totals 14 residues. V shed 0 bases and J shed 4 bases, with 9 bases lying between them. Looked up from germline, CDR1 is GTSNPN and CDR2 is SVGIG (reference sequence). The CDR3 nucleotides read TGTGCCTGGAGTGTGGACAGTTATAATGAAAAACTGTTTTTT. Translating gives CAWSVDSYNEKLFF.

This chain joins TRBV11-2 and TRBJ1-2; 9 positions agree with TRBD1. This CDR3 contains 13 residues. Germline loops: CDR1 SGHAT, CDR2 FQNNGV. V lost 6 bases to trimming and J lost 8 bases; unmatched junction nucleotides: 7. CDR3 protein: CASSTGGWLGYTF. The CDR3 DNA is TGTGCCAGCAGTACAGGGGGCTGGCTGGGCTACACCTTC.

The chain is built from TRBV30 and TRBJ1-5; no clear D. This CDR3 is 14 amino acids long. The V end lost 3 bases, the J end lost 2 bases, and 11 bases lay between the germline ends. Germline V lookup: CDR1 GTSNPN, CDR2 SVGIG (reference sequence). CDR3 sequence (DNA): TGTGCCTGGAGACAAAGGCAGGGCAATCAGCCCCAGCATTTT. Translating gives CAWRQRQGNQPQHF.

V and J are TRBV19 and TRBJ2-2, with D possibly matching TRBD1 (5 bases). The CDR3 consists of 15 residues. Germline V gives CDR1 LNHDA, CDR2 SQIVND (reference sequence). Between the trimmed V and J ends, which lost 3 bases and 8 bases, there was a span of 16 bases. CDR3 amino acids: CASSIQPGAAGELFF. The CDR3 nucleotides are TGTGCCAGTAGTATTCAGCCTGGGGCCGCGGGGGAGCTGTTTTTT.

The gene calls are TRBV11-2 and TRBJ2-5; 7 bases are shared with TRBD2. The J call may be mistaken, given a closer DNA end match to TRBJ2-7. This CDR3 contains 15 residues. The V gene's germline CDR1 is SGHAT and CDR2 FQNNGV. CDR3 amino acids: CASSLEAGDRYEQYF. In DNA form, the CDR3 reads TGTGCCAGCAGCTTAGAGGCGGGAGATCGCTACGAGCAGTACTTC.

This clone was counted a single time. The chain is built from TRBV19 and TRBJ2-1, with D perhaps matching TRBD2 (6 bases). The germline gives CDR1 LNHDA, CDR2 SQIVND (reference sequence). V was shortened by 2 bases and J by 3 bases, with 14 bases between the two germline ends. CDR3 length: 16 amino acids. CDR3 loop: CASSIMGRGRYNEQFF. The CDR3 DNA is TGTGCCAGTAGTATAATGGGGCGGGGCCGCTACAATGAGCAGTTCTTC.

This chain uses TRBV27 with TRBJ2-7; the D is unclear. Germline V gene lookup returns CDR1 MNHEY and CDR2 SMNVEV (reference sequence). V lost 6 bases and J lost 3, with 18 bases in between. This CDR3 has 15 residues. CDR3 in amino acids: CASRRGAALYYEQYF. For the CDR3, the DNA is TGTGCCAGCAGGCGAGGTGCCGCTCTATACTACGAGCAGTACTTC.

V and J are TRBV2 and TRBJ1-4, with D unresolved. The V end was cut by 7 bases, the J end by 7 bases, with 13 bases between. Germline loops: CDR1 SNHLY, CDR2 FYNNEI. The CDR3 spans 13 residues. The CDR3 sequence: CASNSLSREKLFF. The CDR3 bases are TGTGCCAGCAACTCTTTGTCGCGTGAAAAACTGTTTTTT.

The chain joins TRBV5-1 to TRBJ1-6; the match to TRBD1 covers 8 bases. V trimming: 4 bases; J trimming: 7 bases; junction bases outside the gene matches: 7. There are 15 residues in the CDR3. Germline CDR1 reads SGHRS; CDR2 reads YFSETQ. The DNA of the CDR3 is TGCGCCAGCAGCATTGGACAGGGCGGCAATTCACCCCTCCACTTT. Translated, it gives CASSIGQGGNSPLHF.

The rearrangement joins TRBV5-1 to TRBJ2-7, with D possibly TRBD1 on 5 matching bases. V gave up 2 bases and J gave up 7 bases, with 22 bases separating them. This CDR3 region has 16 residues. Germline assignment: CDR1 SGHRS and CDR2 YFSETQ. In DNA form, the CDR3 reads TGCGCCAGCAGCTTAAACCCGGCTCAGGGAAGTGGGGAGCAGTACTTC. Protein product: CASSLNPAQGSGEQYF.

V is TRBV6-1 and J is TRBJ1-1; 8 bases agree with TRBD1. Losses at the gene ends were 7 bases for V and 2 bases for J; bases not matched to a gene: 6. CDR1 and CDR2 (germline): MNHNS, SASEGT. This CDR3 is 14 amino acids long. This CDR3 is CASMMDRVNTEAFF. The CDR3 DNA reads TGTGCCAGCATGATGGACAGGGTAAACACTGAAGCTTTCTTT.

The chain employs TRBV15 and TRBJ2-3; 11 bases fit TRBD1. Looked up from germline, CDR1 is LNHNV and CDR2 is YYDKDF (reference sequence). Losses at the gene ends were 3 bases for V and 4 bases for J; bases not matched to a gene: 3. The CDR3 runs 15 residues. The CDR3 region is CATSRGQGDSDTQYF. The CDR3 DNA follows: TGTGCCACCAGCAGGGGACAGGGGGATTCAGATACGCAGTATTTT.

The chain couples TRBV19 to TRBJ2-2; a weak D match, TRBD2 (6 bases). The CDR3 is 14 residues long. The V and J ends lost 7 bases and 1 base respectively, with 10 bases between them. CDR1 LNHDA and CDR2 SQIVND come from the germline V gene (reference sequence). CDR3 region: CASTVRENTGELFF. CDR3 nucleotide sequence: TGTGCCAGTACCGTGCGGGAGAACACCGGGGAGCTGTTTTTT.